The TCR beta chain under discussion was sequenced for a study of siplizumab effects on memory and regulatory T cells. Every sample had some 100,000 of its TCR templates assayed. The assay was immunoSEQ multiplex PCR, and TCRdb's table has in-frame clones only and misses some. The sample yields around 100,000 clones, about 94% seen once. CDR1 and CDR2 from the germline V gene are LNHDA and SQIVND (reference sequence). The CDR3 sequence is 18 residues long. Trimming at V came to 6 bases and at J to 0 bases, leaving 5 bases not matched to a gene. J is TRBJ2-1 and V is TRBV19; 16 bases are a match to TRBD2. The sample taken for sequencing was non-Treg CD4+ T cells sorted from blood. The receptor's source is a human donor in good health. DNA of the CDR3: TGTGCCAGTAGCACGGGACTAGCGGGAGGGATCTCCTACAATGAGCAGTTCTTC. It is translated as CASSTGLAGGISYNEQFF.